This paragraph covers one T cell receptor (beta chain) sequence. The 5'RACE method, run with constant-segment primers, produced TCR alpha and TCR beta cDNA libraries (carrying sample barcodes and UMIs). Using its own MiXCR run on the 5' RACE reads, TCRdb lists one record per CDR3 protein. The data contain around 450,000 distinct CDR3 sequences, 20% to 25% of them singletons. This sample was included in a study of T-cell memory formation after mild COVID-19. Sequencing was carried out using PBMCs or a T cell subset sorted from them (not recorded which). This TCR came from an adult woman who had mild COVID-19 (a few samples of this study predate the infection). Cell type and time point are not known.

CDR3: CASTIAGGVFTEAFF. The CDR3 nucleotides read TGTGCCAGCACCATAGCAGGGGGCGTTTTTACTGAAGCTTTCTTT. This chain connects TRBV12-3 or TRBV12-4 to TRBJ1-1, with 8 bases that match TRBD1. The length of the CDR3 is 15 residues. The J segment lost 5 bases and the V segment lost 7 bases, leaving 12 bases of the junction unmatched.